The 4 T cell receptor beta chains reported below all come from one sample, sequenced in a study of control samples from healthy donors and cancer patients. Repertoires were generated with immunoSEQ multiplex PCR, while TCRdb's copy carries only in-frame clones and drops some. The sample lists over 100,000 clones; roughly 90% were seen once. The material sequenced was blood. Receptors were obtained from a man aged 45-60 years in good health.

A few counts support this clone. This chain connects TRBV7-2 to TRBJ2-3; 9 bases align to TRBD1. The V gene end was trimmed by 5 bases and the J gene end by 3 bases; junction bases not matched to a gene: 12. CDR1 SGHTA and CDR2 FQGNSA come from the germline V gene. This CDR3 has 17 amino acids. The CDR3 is CASSPRAGQGRTDTQYF. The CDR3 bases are TGTGCCAGCAGCCCTAGGGCGGGACAGGGTCGGACAGATACGCAGTATTTT.

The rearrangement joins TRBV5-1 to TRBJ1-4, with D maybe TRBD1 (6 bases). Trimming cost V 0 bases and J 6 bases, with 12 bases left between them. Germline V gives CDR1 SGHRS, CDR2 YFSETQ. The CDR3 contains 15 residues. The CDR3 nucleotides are TGCGCCAGCAGCTTGGTTCCGGGGGCTGATGAAAAACTGTTTTTT. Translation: CASSLVPGADEKLFF.

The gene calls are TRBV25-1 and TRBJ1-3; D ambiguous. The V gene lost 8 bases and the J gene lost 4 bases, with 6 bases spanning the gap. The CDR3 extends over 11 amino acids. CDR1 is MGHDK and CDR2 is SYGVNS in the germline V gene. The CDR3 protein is CASGPGNTIYF. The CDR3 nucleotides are TGTGCCAGCGGCCCCGGAAACACCATATATTTT.

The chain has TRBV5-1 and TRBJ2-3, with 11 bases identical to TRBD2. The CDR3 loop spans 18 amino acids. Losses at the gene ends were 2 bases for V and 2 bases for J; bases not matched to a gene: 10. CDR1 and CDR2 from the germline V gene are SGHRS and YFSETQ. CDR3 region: CASSFYGPLAGVTDTQYF. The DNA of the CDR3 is TGCGCCAGCAGCTTCTACGGACCACTAGCGGGGGTCACAGATACGCAGTATTTT.